The next 18 T cell receptor beta chains were all read from a single sample in a study of low-dose radiotherapy and immunotherapy resistance in tumors (dated 2022 in TCRdb). Explained via the paper, the time point label denotes: before trial treatment. The sequencer was an Illumina HiSeq 2500. To make first-strand cDNA, Superscript III was used along with a set of TRAV- and TRBV-specific primers so that both the TCRalpha and TCRbeta chains were covered. TCRs were amplified with Phusion for 20 PCR cycles, with a constant-region primer paired with the adapter attached to the V primers. TCRdb took the public reads, trimmed them with fastp at Q25, ran MiXCR for clone calling and kept in-frame beta chains. Duplicate CDR3 protein sequences are folded into a single record with the most common DNA and genes. Present in this sample are around 83,000 distinct CDR3 sequences, approximately 19% of which were seen just once. The ten largest clones capture around 6.3% of the sample.

The sample in question was PBMCs, obtained before treatment. Every receptor here comes from a male donor with prostate cancer.

As to this clonotype: The final CDR3 position lacks the conserved phenylalanine or tryptophan, pointing to a likely read error. Because the CDR3's place on the DNA is in doubt, the DNA is left out and the CDR3 is given as listed by TCRdb. This chain connects TRBV7-2 to TRBJ2-3; TRBD1, the table's D call, lacks a check against the DNA. 17 amino acids form the CDR3, both terminal residues included. Per germline, CDR1 SGHTA and CDR2 FQGNSA. CDR3 protein: CASRLAGGSSYEQYFGP.

The V and J genes are TRBV6-2 or TRBV6-3 and TRBJ1-3, with D maybe TRBD1 (6 bases). The CDR3 extends over 13 amino acids. V was cut by 11 bases and J by 2 bases, with 13 bases left in between. Looked up from germline, CDR1 is MNHEY and CDR2 is SVGEGT. Here the CDR3 reads CAVSGATGNTIYF. In DNA form, the CDR3 reads TGTGCCGTCTCAGGGGCCACTGGAAACACCATATATTTT.

Concerning this clonotype: A far more abundant clone sits one base away, making this likely a read error. The chain couples TRBV9 to TRBJ2-5, with 9 bases lining up with TRBD2. Germline V gives CDR1 SGDLS, CDR2 YYNGEE. Losses at the gene ends were 0 bases for V and 11 bases for J; bases not matched to a gene: 11. The CDR3 spans 15 residues. The CDR3 nucleotides are TGTGCCAGCAGCGTAGAGGCGGGGGGGCCTGGAGAGCAGTACTTC. This encodes CASSVEAGGPGEQYF.

There are many counts of this clonotype. The gene calls are TRBV14 and TRBJ2-7; D remains ambiguous. Germline V gives CDR1 SGHDN, CDR2 FVKESK. V was shortened by 4 bases and J by 6 bases, with 16 bases between the two germline ends. The CDR3 is made up of 14 amino acids. This chain's CDR3 is CASSLPLLGSEQYF. In nucleotides, the CDR3 is TGTGCCAGCAGCCTTCCCCTTCTCGGAAGCGAGCAGTACTTC.

This chain links TRBV13 with TRBJ2-1; D is unresolved. Trimming pared 4 bases from V and 14 bases from J, leaving 15 bases between. CDR3 length: 12 residues. CDR1 is PRHDT and CDR2 is FYEKMQ in the germline V gene (reference sequence). The CDR3 DNA is TGTGCCAGCAGCTCCCCTAACAATGTGAAGTTCTTC. It specifies CASSSPNNVKFF.

This clonotype was seen ten or more times. This sequence joins TRBV5-1 and TRBJ2-1; maybe TRBD2 (6 bases). The CDR3 extends over 15 amino acids. The germline V and J ends were trimmed by 0 bases and 9 bases, with 16 bases remaining between them. Germline CDR1 SGHRS, CDR2 YFSETQ. The CDR3 DNA follows: TGCGCCAGCAGCTTGGTAGCGGCTGAGGGTCGTGAGCAGTTCTTC. It codes for CASSLVAAEGREQFF.

This clonotype came up many times. The rearrangement joins TRBV5-1 to TRBJ2-7, with D possibly matching TRBD2 (7 bases). CDR3 length: 17 amino acids. V was pared by 1 base and J by 2 bases, with 19 bases between. Germline V gene sequence: CDR1 SGHRS, CDR2 YFSETQ. The CDR3 sequence is CASSLRGGAVFTYEQYF. CDR3 bases: TGCGCCAGCAGCTTGAGGGGGGGAGCGGTGTTTACCTACGAGCAGTACTTC. The variable domain in full, with the rest retrieved from reference TRBV5-1 and TRBJ2-7, is KAGVTQTPRYLIKTRGQQVTLSCSPISGHRSVSWYQQTPGQGLQFLFEYFSETQRNKGNFPGRFSGRQFSNSRSEMNVSTLELGDSALYLCASSLRGGAVFTYEQYFGPGTRLTVT.

This clonotype was counted ten times or more. J is TRBJ2-2 and V is TRBV9; D unresolved. The length of the CDR3 is 15 residues. V lost 4 bases to trimming and J lost 0 bases, with 10 bases between them. Germline CDR1 reads SGDLS; CDR2 reads YYNGEE. The CDR3, as DNA: TGTGCCAGCAGCCCCCAGCCGGCGAACACCGGGGAGCTGTTTTTT. This encodes CASSPQPANTGELFF.

V usage is TRBV6-8 and J usage is TRBJ2-3, with a tentative D call TRBD1 (6 bases). The CDR3 covers 13 residues. Germline loops: CDR1 MNHGY, CDR2 SAAAGT. V dropped 6 bases and J dropped 4 bases, with 11 bases sitting between them. The CDR3 nucleotides are TGTGCCAGCAGACTCGCAGGGGCAGATACGCAGTATTTT. Residues: CASRLAGADTQYF.

The chain has TRBV10-3 and TRBJ2-6, with TRBD1 matching over 8 bases. Germline-derived CDR1 and CDR2 are ENHRY and SYGVKD. The V segment lost 6 bases and the J segment 0 bases; nucleotides outside the gene matches: 10. This CDR3 region has 18 residues. This CDR3 reads CAISHLGQANSGANVLTF. The DNA for the CDR3 is TGTGCCATCAGCCATCTGGGACAGGCTAACTCTGGGGCCAACGTCCTGACTTTC.

The chain joins TRBV5-8 to TRBJ1-2; TRBD1 might be the D (6 bases). This CDR3 comprises 16 residues. CDR1 is SGHTS and CDR2 is YDEGEE in the germline V gene. The V and J ends lost 0 bases and 4 bases respectively, with 16 bases between them. The CDR3 is CASSLGVGGESYGYTF. Written as DNA, the CDR3 is TGTGCCAGCAGCTTGGGCGTGGGGGGCGAGAGCTATGGCTACACCTTC.

In this sample, this clonotype turned up many times. The DNA of the CDR3 is TGTGCCAGCAGCCCCCTTAAAAGCGGGGGGGCCGTCACAGATACGCAGTATTTT. Translated, it gives CASSPLKSGGAVTDTQYF. V usage is TRBV6-2 or TRBV6-3 and J usage is TRBJ2-3; 10 positions agree with TRBD2. V lost 6 bases and J lost 2; bases outside the gene matches: 14. Germline CDR1 is MNHEY and CDR2 is SVGEGT. This CDR3 region has 18 residues.

In its sample, this clonotype was seen many times. The chain joins TRBV4-1 to TRBJ1-2; TRBD1 agrees at 8 bases. Per the germline V gene, CDR1 is MGHRA and CDR2 is YSYEKL. This CDR3 is 17 amino acids long. V lost 4 bases, J lost 2 bases, and 12 bases stayed unmatched. CDR3 sequence: CASSRPSEYRGNYGYTF. CDR3 nucleotide sequence: TGCGCCAGCAGCCGACCCTCCGAGTACAGGGGGAACTATGGCTACACCTTC.

Many counts were recorded for this clonotype. The chain is built from TRBV6-5 and TRBJ2-7, with TRBD2 as a possible D gene (5 bases). The germline gives CDR1 MNHEY, CDR2 SVGAGI. CDR3 length: 12 amino acids. V lost 4 bases to trimming and J lost 9 bases, with 13 bases between them. The CDR3 sequence: CASSSAEGVQYF. The CDR3 coding sequence is TGTGCCAGCAGTTCAGCCGAGGGCGTGCAGTACTTC.

Note on this clonotype: This likely reflects a read error, since a far larger clone is one base away. V is TRBV4-3 and J is TRBJ2-1; a possible D gene is TRBD2 (6 bases). With 1 base removed from V and 10 bases from J, the gap between germline ends came to 26 bases. Germline V CDR1 and CDR2: LGHNA, YSLEER. The CDR3 is made up of 18 amino acids. As DNA, the CDR3 is TGCGCCAGCAGCCAAGTATTTCTACTGGGGGGAACCTCCTACGAGCAGTTCTTC. Amino acid sequence: CASSQVFLLGGTSYEQFF.

This chain connects TRBV19 to TRBJ1-1; 8 positions match TRBD1. The CDR3 covers 12 residues. Trimming removed 4 bases from V and 6 bases from J; junction bases left unmatched: 1. Germline V CDR1 and CDR2: LNHDA, SQIVND (reference sequence). The CDR3 region has the DNA TGTGCCAGTAGTACAGGGGGCTCTGAAGCTTTCTTT. This sequence encodes CASSTGGSEAFF. The variable domain in full, with the rest retrieved from reference TRBV19 and TRBJ1-1, is DGGITQSPKYLFRKEGQNVTLSCEQNLNHDAMYWYRQDPGQGLRLIYYSQIVNDFQKGDIAEGYSVSREKKESFPLTVTSAQKNPTAFYLCASSTGGSEAFFGQGTRLTVV.

There are many counts of this clonotype. V is TRBV28 and J is TRBJ2-5; TRBD2 matches 9 bases. V dropped 3 bases and J dropped 5; count of bases not matched to a gene: 13. CDR1 and CDR2 from the germline V gene are MDHEN and SYDVKM. The CDR3 covers 17 residues. CDR3 residues: CASSFLKGAGGFETQYF. The CDR3 nucleotides read TGTGCCAGCAGTTTCTTGAAGGGAGCGGGGGGTTTTGAGACCCAGTACTTC.

This clonotype has only a few counts. V usage is TRBV24-1 and J usage is TRBJ2-2; possible D gene TRBD2, 7 bases. CDR1 and CDR2 (germline): KGHDR, SFDVKD. V was clipped by 9 bases and J by 2 bases, with 18 bases between them. The CDR3 has 16 amino acids. CDR3 nucleotide sequence: TGTGCCACCGCCTGGGGGGGACACGCAAACACCGGGGAGCTGTTTTTT. It encodes CATAWGGHANTGELFF.